The T cell receptor (beta chain) described here comes from a study of post-analysis software for immune sequencing data. Turning to the study itself: There were relapsing-remitting, secondary progressive and progressive-relapsing multiple sclerosis among the disease courses included. Study observations and caveats: Controls showed lower frequencies than patients for roughly 5 TRBV segments, and TRBV5-6, TRBV5-1 and TRBV20-1 were among these. Comparison with controls showed significantly lower normalized Chao1 diversity in multiple sclerosis patients.

Concerning this clonotype itself: Antigen: not known.

Prepared TCR beta cDNA libraries contained unique molecular identifiers. Out of roughly 0.85 to 10 million T cells, a few hundred thousand cDNA molecules were generated. One entry per CDR3 protein, called by TCRdb with MiXCR from the PCR reads. The table includes a few hundred thousand distinct CDR3 sequences, approximately 34% detected once. The CDR3 spans 14 residues. Trimming at V came to 3 bases and at J to 5 bases, leaving 2 bases not matched to a gene. Germline V CDR1 and CDR2: SGHAT, FQNNGV. This receptor was taken from a girl aged 2-17 years with multiple sclerosis. The sequencing sample was made of blood. J is TRBJ2-2 and V is TRBV11-2, with TRBD1 matching over 8 bases. CDR3 protein: CASSLTGETGELFF. CDR3 DNA sequence: TGTGCCAGCAGCTTGACAGGGGAAACCGGGGAGCTGTTTTTT.